The rows below give T cell receptor beta chains drawn from one sample of a study of blood T cell repertoires in COVID-19. Data came from immunoSEQ multiplex PCR; TCRdb stores just in-frame clones and leaves some out. The sample lists around 250,000 clones; 70% to 90% were seen once. Sequenced: peripheral blood. The source of these receptors is a woman between 70 and 85 years old with active or convalescent COVID-19. The CDR3 runs from the conserved cysteine through the conserved F or W. D genes are given only for firm matches. Expanded clones get a size class; other rows say once, few or many, or leave the size out.

CDR3 protein	CDR3 DNA	J gene	clone size	D gene	V gene
CASKFGAGEVYEQYF	TGTGCCAGCAAATTTGGGGCGGGGGAGGTCTACGAGCAGTACTTC	TRBJ2-7	.	TRBD2	TRBV27
CASSLPLGRTEAFF	TGTGCCAGCAGTTTACCCCTCGGCAGGACTGAAGCTTTCTTT	TRBJ1-1	once	.	TRBV28
CASSSAGRETQYF	TGTGCCAGCAGCTCGGCAGGGCGAGAGACCCAGTACTTC	TRBJ2-5	.	.	TRBV7-2
CASTHRAQYNEKLFF	TGTGCCAGCACCCACCGAGCGCAGTACAATGAAAAACTGTTTTTT	TRBJ1-4	once	.	TRBV13
CASSFDTSYEQYF	TGTGCCAGCAGTTTCGACACCTCCTACGAGCAGTACTTC	TRBJ2-7	.	.	TRBV6-2/TRBV6-3
CASSSQGYNEQFF	TGTGCCAGCAGCTCACAGGGATACAATGAGCAGTTCTTC	TRBJ2-1	once	.	TRBV7-2
CASRSNIGQPQHF	TGTGCCAGCAGGAGTAACATCGGGCAGCCCCAGCATTTT	TRBJ1-5	.	.	TRBV27
CASSLGPGTAFYIHSPLHF	TGCGCCAGCAGCTTAGGGCCCGGGACAGCCTTTTACATCCATTCACCCCTCCACTTT	TRBJ1-6	few	TRBD1	TRBV5-1
CASSPGLGSRPQHF	TGTGCCAGCAGCCCGGGCCTTGGGAGTCGGCCCCAGCATTTT	TRBJ1-5	.	.	TRBV11-2
CSVQRSMNTEAFF	TGCAGCGTGCAGCGCTCCATGAACACTGAAGCTTTCTTT	TRBJ1-1	.	.	TRBV29-1
CASSLLAGGGDTQYF	TGTGCCAGCAGTCTCTTAGCGGGGGGGGGAGATACGCAGTATTTT	TRBJ2-3	.	TRBD2	TRBV27
CATQGGLRAFF	TGTGCCACCCAGGGGGGATTGAGGGCTTTCTTT	TRBJ1-1	.	TRBD1	TRBV28
CASSPQTGLTYEQYF	TGTGCCAGCAGTCCCCAGACAGGCCTTACCTACGAGCAGTACTTC	TRBJ2-7	.	.	TRBV25-1
CASTPLNVNEQFF	TGTGCCAGCACCCCTTTAAATGTTAATGAGCAGTTCTTC	TRBJ2-1	.	.	TRBV7-2
CASSPRGTGGRNEQFF	TGTGCCAGCAGCCCAAGAGGGACAGGGGGTCGGAATGAGCAGTTCTTC	TRBJ2-1	.	TRBD1	TRBV3-1/TRBV3-2
CASSLSLGGPNTGELFF	TGTGCCAGCAGCTTATCCCTCGGGGGGCCGAACACCGGGGAGCTGTTTTTT	TRBJ2-2	.	.	TRBV7-9
CASSFSTANYGYTF	TGTGCCAGCAGTTTTTCGACAGCTAACTATGGCTACACCTTC	TRBJ1-2	.	.	TRBV6-5
CASSQGAGQVRQPQHF	TGCGCCAGCAGCCAAGGAGCGGGACAGGTTAGACAGCCCCAGCATTTT	TRBJ1-5	.	TRBD1	TRBV4-3